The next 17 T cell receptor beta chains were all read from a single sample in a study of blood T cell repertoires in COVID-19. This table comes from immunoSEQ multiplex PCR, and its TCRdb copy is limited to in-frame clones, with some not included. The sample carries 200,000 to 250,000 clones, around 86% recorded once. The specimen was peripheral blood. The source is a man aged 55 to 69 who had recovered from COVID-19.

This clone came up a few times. The CDR3 coding sequence is TGTGCCAGCAGCCCCAGGCGCGAAGAGACCCAGTACTTC. It specifies CASSPRREETQYF. This chain connects TRBV7-3 to TRBJ2-5; D unresolved. Germline V CDR1 and CDR2: SGHTA, FQGTGA. The CDR3 is 13 residues long. Trimming took off 5 bases at V and 3 bases at J, with 10 bases between the two ends.

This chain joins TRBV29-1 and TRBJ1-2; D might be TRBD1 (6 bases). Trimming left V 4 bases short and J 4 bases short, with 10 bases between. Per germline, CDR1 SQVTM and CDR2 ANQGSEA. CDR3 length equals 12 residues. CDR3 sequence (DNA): TGCAGCGTTGCGGACAGCCCCTATGGCTACACCTTC. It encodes CSVADSPYGYTF.

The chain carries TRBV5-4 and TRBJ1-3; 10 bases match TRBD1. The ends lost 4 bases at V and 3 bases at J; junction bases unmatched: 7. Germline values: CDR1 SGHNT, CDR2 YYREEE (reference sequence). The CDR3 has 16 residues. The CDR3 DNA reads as TGTGCCAGCAGCCCGCGACAGGGGGCAGGTGGAAACACCATATATTTT. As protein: CASSPRQGAGGNTIYF.

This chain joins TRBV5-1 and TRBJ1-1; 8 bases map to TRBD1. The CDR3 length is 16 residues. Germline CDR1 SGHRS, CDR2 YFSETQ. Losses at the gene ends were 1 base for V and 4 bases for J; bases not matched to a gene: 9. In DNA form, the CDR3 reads TGCGCCAGCAGCTTGCTACCCTTAGGACAGGGCACTGAAGCTTTCTTT. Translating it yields CASSLLPLGQGTEAFF.

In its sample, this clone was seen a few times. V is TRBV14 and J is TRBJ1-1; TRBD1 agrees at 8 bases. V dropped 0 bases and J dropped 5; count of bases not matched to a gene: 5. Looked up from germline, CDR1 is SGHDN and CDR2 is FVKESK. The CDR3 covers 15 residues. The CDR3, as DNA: TGTGCCAGCAGCCAAGATAACAGGGGGAGAACTGAAGCTTTCTTT. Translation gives CASSQDNRGRTEAFF.

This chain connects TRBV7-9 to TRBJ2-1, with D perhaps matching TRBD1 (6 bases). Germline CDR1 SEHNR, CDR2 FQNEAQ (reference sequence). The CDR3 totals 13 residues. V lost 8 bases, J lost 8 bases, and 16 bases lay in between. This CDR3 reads CASSSQGAHEQFF. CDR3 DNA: TGTGCCAGCTCCTCACAGGGCGCCCATGAGCAGTTCTTC.

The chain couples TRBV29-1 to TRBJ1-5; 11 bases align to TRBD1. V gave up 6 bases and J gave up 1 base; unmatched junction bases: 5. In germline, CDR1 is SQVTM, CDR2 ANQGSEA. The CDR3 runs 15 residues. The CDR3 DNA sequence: TGCAGCGTGGACAGGGGGCGAGGCAGCAATCAGCCCCAGCATTTT. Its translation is CSVDRGRGSNQPQHF.

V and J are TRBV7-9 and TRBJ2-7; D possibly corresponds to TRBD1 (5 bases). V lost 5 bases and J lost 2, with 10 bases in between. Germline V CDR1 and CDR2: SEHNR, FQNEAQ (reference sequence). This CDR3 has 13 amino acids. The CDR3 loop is CASSQDRTYEQYF. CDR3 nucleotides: TGTGCCAGCAGCCAAGACAGAACCTACGAGCAGTACTTC. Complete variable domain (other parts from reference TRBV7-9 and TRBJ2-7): DTGVSQNPRHKITKRGQNVTFRCDPISEHNRLYWYRQTLGQGPEFLTYFQNEAQLEKSRLLSDRFSAERPKGSFSTLEIQRTEQGDSAMYLCASSQDRTYEQYFGPGTRLTVT.

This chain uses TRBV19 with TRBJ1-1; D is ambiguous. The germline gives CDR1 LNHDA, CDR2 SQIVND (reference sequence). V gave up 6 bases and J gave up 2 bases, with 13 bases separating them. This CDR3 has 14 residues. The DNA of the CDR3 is TGTGCCAGTAGAACCCCCGGGGTCAACACTGAAGCTTTCTTT. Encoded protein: CASRTPGVNTEAFF.

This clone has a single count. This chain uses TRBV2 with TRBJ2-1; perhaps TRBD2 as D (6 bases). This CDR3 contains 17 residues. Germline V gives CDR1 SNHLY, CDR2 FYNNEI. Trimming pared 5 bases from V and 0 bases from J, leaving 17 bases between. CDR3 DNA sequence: TGTGCCAGCAGTATTACAGGACTATTGAGCTCCTACAATGAGCAGTTCTTC. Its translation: CASSITGLLSSYNEQFF. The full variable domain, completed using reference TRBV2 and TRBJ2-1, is EPEVTQTPSHQVTQMGQEVILRCVPISNHLYFYWYRQILGQKVEFLVSFYNNEISEKSEIFDDQFSVERPDGSNFTLKIRSTKLEDSAMYFCASSITGLLSSYNEQFFGPGTRLTVL.

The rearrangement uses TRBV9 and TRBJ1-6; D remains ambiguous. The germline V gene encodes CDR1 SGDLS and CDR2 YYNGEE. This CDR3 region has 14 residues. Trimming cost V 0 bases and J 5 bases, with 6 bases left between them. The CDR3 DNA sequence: TGTGCCAGCAGCGTAGCTCCTAATAATTCACCCCTCCACTTT. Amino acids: CASSVAPNNSPLHF.

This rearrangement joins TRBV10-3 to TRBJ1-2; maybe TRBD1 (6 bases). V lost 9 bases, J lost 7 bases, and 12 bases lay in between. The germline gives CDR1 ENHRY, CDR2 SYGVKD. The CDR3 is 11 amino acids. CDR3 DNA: TGTGCCATGAGCCCAGGGGTTGGCTACACCTTC. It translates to CAMSPGVGYTF.

The CDR3 loop reads CASSFGGPPYSEQFF. The CDR3 nucleotides read TGTGCCAGCAGCTTCGGGGGGCCCCCCTACTCTGAGCAGTTCTTC. This chain joins TRBV7-2 and TRBJ2-1, with D tentatively TRBD2 (7 bases). The CDR3 length is 15 residues. CDR1 is SGHTA and CDR2 is FQGNSA in the germline V gene. V lost 3 bases and J 9 bases, leaving 18 bases between the germline ends.

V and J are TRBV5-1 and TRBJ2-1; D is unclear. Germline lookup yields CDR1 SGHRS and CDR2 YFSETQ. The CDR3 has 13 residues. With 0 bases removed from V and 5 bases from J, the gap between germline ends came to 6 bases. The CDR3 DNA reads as TGCGCCAGCAGCTTGGTTGTAAACAATGAGCAGTTCTTC. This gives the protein CASSLVVNNEQFF.

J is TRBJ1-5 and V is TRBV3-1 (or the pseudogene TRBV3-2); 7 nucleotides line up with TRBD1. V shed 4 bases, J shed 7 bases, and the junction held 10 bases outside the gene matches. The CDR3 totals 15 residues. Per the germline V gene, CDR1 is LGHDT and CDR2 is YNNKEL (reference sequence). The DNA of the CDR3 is TGTGCCAGCAGCCCATCCGAGACAGGGAAACAGCCCCAGCATTTT. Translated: CASSPSETGKQPQHF.

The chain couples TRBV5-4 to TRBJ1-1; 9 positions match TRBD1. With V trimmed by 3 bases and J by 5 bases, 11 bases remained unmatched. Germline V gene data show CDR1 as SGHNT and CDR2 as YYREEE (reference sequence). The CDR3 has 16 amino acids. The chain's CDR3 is CASSSPNRGQETEAFF. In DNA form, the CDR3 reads TGTGCCAGCAGCTCACCGAACAGGGGGCAAGAAACTGAAGCTTTCTTT.

The DNA for the CDR3 is TGTGCCAGTAGTATGATCTCGGGCACAGATACGCAGTATTTT. This codes for CASSMISGTDTQYF. J is TRBJ2-3 and V is TRBV19; D remains unclear. CDR1 is LNHDA, CDR2 SQIVND, per germline (reference sequence). The CDR3 is 14 residues long. Trimming took 3 bases from V and 1 from J, leaving 8 bases between them.